Here is one TCR beta chain with its context. The entry originates in a study of T cell changes during pregnancy in multiple sclerosis. This table comes from immunoSEQ multiplex PCR, and its TCRdb copy is limited to in-frame clones, with some not included. Of under 75,000 clones detected, 90% to 95% appear once; the ten largest clones hold less than 3.5%. Germline values: CDR1 DFQATT, CDR2 SNEGSKA (reference sequence). Trimming pared 6 bases from V and 7 bases from J, leaving 9 bases between. This CDR3 has 10 residues. This TCR was sampled from a female donor in good health, enrolled as a control in a pregnancy study. The genes are TRBV20-1 and TRBJ2-5; D is ambiguous. Here the sequenced sample was peripheral blood, taken in the third trimester of pregnancy. In nucleotides, the CDR3 is TGCAGTGCGGCCCGTGGGACCCAGTACTTC. Its translation: CSAARGTQYF.